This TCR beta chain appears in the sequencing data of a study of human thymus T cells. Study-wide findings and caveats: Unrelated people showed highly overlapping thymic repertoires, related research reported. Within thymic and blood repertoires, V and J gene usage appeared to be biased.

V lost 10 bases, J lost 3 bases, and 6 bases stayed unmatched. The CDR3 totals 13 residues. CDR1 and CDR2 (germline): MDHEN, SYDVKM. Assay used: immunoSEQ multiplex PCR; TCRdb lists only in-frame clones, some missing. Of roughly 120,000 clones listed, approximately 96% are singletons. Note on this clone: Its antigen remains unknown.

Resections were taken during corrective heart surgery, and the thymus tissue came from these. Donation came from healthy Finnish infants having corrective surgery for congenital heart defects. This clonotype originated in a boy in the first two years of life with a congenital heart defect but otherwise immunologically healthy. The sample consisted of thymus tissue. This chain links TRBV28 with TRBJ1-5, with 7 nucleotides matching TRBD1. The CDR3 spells CATWDRPNQPQHF. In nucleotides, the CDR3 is TGTGCCACTTGGGACAGACCCAATCAGCCCCAGCATTTT.